The 9 T cell receptor beta chains below all came from one sample that was sequenced in a study of cytomegalovirus exposure and HLA in healthy donors. Primers for the PCR totalled 60 Vbeta and 13 Jbeta. Produced via immunoSEQ multiplex PCR; TCRdb's table is partial and in-frame only. The table includes about 130,000 clones, about 78% detected once. The sample comprised PBMCs. These receptors were collected from a human donor in good health.

The CDR3 sequence is CASSGQAWPGKGAFF. As DNA, the CDR3 is TGTGCCAGCAGCGGGCAGGCCTGGCCAGGGAAGGGAGCTTTCTTT. The V and J genes are TRBV9 and TRBJ1-1, with a possible D match to TRBD1 (5 bases). There are 15 residues in the CDR3. V was trimmed by 3 bases and J by 10 bases, leaving 22 bases between them. In germline, CDR1 is SGDLS, CDR2 YYNGEE. Drawing the rest from reference TRBV9 and TRBJ1-1, the complete variable domain is DSGVTQTPKHLITATGQRVTLRCSPRSGDLSVYWYQQSLDQGLQFLIQYYNGEERAKGNILERFSAQQFPDLHSELNLSSLELGDSALYFCASSGQAWPGKGAFFGQGTRLTVV.

This sequence joins TRBV5-4 and TRBJ2-3, with 8 positions matching TRBD1. Germline CDR1 is SGHNT and CDR2 is YYREEE (reference sequence). Trimming removed 4 bases from V and 6 bases from J; junction bases left unmatched: 13. This CDR3 has 16 residues. This CDR3 is CASSPRGPTAVDTQYF. DNA of the CDR3: TGTGCCAGCAGCCCCAGGGGGCCGACGGCCGTCGATACGCAGTATTTT.

V usage is TRBV18 and J usage is TRBJ2-5; tentative D call: TRBD1 (7 bases). Germline values: CDR1 KGHSH, CDR2 LQKENI. V gave up 3 bases and J gave up 4 bases, with 12 bases separating them. The CDR3 is 14 residues long. In DNA, the CDR3 is TGTGCCAGCTCACCGGGGGGACAGCGAGAGACCCAGTACTTC. It codes for CASSPGGQRETQYF.

This clone was detected a few times. The chain employs TRBV6-1 and TRBJ2-5, with D perhaps TRBD2 (6 bases). CDR1 is MNHNS, CDR2 SASEGT, per germline. The CDR3 is made up of 15 amino acids. V gave up 3 bases and J gave up 1 base, with 12 bases separating them. The CDR3 loop is CASSEMAGTQETQYF. The CDR3 DNA reads as TGTGCCAGCAGTGAGATGGCGGGGACCCAAGAGACCCAGTACTTC.

This chain connects TRBV27 to TRBJ2-5; 14 bases fit TRBD2. This CDR3 has 20 residues. Germline loops: CDR1 MNHEY, CDR2 SMNVEV (reference sequence). The V gene end was trimmed by 4 bases and the J gene end by 3 bases; junction bases not matched to a gene: 16. For the CDR3, the DNA is TGTGCCAGCAGTTCAAGGTACCGAAGACTAGCGGGGGGGCAGGAAGAGACCCAGTACTTC. Residues: CASSSRYRRLAGGQEETQYF.

This CDR3 reads CASRTPGTGAHEQYF. In DNA, the CDR3 is TGTGCCAGCAGGACTCCCGGGACAGGGGCCCACGAGCAGTACTTC. J is TRBJ2-7 and V is TRBV6-6, with 10 positions matching TRBD1. Germline CDR1 is MNHNY and CDR2 is SVGAGI (reference sequence). The junction had 10 bases not matched to a gene; V was cut back by 6 bases and J by 5 bases. The CDR3 covers 15 residues.

The V gene is TRBV2, the J gene TRBJ2-1; no clear D. This CDR3 has 14 amino acids. Per the germline V gene, CDR1 is SNHLY and CDR2 is FYNNEI. Trimming took off 1 base at V and 2 bases at J, with 6 bases between the two ends. CDR3: CASSEDGAYNEQFF. In nucleotides, the CDR3 is TGTGCCAGCAGTGAAGACGGAGCCTACAATGAGCAGTTCTTC.

This rearrangement joins TRBV9 to TRBJ1-3; tentatively, D is TRBD1 (6 bases). Trimming removed 4 bases at V and 0 bases at J, with 17 bases between. The CDR3 consists of 17 residues. The germline V gene encodes CDR1 SGDLS and CDR2 YYNGEE. The CDR3 DNA sequence: TGTGCCAGCAGCCCTTCGGACAGTCCCAACTCTGGAAACACCATATATTTT. Residues: CASSPSDSPNSGNTIYF.

This clone was recorded a few times. The chain carries TRBV6-6 and TRBJ1-2, with 7 bases matching TRBD1. The CDR3 extends over 12 amino acids. CDR1 and CDR2 (germline): MNHNY, SVGAGI (reference sequence). V lost 2 bases to trimming and J lost 8 bases; unmatched junction nucleotides: 2. The CDR3 region has the DNA TGTGCCAGCAGTTACCAACAGGGGGGCTACACCTTC. This gives the protein CASSYQQGGYTF.